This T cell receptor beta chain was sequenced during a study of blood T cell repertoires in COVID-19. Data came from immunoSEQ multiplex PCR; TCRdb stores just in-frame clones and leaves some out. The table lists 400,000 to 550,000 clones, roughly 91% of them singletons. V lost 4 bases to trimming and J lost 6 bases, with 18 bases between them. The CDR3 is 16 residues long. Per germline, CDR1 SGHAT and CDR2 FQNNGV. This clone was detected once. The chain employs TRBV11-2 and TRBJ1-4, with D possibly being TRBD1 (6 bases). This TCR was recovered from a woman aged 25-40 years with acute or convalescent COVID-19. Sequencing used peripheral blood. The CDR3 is CASSSGASGSYEKLFF. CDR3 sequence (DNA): TGTGCCAGCAGCTCAGGGGCATCCGGGTCGTATGAAAAACTGTTTTTT.